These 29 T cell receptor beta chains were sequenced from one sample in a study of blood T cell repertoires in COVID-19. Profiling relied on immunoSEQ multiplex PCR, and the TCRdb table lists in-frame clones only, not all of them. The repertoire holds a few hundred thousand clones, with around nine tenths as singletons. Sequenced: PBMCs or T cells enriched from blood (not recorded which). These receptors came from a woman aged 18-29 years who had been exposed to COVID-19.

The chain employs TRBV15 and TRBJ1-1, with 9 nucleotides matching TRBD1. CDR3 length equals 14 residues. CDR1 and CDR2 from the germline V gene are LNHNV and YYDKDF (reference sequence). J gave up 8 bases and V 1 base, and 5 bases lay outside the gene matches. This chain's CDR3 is CATSRGGTGGEAFF. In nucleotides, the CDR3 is TGTGCCACCAGCAGAGGGGGCACAGGGGGCGAAGCTTTCTTT.

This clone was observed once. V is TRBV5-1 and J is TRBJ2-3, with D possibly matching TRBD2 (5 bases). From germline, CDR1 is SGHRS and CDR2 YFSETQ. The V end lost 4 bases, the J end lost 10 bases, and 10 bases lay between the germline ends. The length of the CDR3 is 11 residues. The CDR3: CASSDGISQYF. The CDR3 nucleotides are TGCGCCAGCAGCGACGGGATCTCGCAGTATTTT.

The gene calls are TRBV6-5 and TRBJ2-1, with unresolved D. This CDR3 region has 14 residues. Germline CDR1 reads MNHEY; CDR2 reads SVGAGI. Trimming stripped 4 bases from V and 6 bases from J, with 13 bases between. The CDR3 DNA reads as TGTGCCAGCAGTTCGGAGCTTTGGGTCAATGAGCAGTTCTTC. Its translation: CASSSELWVNEQFF.

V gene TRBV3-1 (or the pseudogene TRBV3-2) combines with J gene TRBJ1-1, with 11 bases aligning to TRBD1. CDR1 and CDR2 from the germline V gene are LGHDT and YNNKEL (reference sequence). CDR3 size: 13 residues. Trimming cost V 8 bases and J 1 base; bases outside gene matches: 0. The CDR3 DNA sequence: TGTGCCAGCGGACAGGGGGCGAACACTGAAGCTTTCTTT. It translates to CASGQGANTEAFF.

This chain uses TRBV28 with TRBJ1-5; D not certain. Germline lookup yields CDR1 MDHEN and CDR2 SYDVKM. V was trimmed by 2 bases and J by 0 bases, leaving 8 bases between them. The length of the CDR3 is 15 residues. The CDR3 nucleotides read TGTGCCAGCAGTTTACTAGGGAGTAGCAATCAGCCCCAGCATTTT. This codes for CASSLLGSSNQPQHF.

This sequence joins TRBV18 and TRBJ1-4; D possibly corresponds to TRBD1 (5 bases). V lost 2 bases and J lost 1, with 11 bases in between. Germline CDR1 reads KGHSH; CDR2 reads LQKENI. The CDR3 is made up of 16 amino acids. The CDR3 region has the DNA TGTGCCAGCTCACCAGGGGCCAGGGTAACTAATGAAAAACTGTTTTTT. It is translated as CASSPGARVTNEKLFF.

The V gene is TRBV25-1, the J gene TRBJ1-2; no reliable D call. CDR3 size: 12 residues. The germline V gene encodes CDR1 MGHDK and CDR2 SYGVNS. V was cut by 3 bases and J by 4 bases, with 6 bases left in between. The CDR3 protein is CASSDYIYGYTF. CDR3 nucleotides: TGTGCCAGCAGTGATTACATCTATGGCTACACCTTC.

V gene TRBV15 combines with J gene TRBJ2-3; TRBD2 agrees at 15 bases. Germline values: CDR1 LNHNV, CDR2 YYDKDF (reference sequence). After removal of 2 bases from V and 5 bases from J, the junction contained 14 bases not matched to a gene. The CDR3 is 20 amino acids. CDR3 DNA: TGTGCCACCAGCAGATATAAACCGGGACTAGCGGGAGGTGCTGGAGATACGCAGTATTTT. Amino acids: CATSRYKPGLAGGAGDTQYF.

Here the CDR3 DNA reads TGCGCCAGCAGCCCCTGGGGGGACAGGGGCTACGAGCAGTACTTC. This sequence encodes CASSPWGDRGYEQYF. This chain links TRBV5-1 with TRBJ2-7, with 10 bases matching TRBD1. Trimming took 4 bases from V and 3 from J; bases not matched to a gene: 7. The CDR3 loop spans 15 amino acids. Germline-derived CDR1 and CDR2 are SGHRS and YFSETQ. The variable domain in full, completed from reference TRBV5-1 and TRBJ2-7, reads KAGVTQTPRYLIKTRGQQVTLSCSPISGHRSVSWYQQTPGQGLQFLFEYFSETQRNKGNFPGRFSGRQFSNSRSEMNVSTLELGDSALYLCASSPWGDRGYEQYFGPGTRLTVT.

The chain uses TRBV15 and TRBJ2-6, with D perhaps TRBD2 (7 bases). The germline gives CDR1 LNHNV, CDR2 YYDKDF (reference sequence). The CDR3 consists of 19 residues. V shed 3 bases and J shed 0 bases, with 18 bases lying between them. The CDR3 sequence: CATSRGGTSLSSGANVLTF. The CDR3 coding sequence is TGTGCCACCAGCAGGGGGGGGACATCCTTGAGCTCTGGGGCCAACGTCCTGACTTTC.

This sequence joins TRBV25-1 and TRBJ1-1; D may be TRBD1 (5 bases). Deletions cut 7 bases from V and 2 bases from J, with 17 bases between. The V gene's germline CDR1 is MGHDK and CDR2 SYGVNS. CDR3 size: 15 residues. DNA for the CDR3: TGTGCCAGCACCCAAAGTCTACAGGTTAACACTGAAGCTTTCTTT. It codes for CASTQSLQVNTEAFF.

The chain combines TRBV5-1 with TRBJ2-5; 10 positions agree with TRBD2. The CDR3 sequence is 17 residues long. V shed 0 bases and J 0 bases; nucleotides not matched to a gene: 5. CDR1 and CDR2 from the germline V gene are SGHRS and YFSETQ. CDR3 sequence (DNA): TGCGCCAGCAGCTTGGCCCCTAGCGGGGGCCACCAAGAGACCCAGTACTTC. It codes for CASSLAPSGGHQETQYF.

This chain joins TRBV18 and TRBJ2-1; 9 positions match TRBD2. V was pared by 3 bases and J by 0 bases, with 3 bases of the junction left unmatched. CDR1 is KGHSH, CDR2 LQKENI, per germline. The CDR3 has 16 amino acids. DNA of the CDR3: TGTGCCAGCTCACCCGATAGCGGGAGCTCCTACAATGAGCAGTTCTTC. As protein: CASSPDSGSSYNEQFF.

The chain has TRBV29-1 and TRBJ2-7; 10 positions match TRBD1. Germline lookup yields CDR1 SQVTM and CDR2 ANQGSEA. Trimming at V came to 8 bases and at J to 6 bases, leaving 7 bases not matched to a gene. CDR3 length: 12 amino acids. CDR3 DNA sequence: TGCAGCACCGGTGGACAGGGGGTCGAGCAGTACTTC. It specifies CSTGGQGVEQYF.

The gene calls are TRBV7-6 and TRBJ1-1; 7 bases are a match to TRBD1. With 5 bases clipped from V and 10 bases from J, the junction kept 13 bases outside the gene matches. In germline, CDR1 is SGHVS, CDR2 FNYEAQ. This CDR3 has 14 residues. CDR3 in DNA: TGTGCCAGCAGCGACCAGGGGGGAATTGGGGGAGCTTTCTTT. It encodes CASSDQGGIGGAFF.

The CDR3 DNA is TGTGCCAGCAGCTTAGGTTCCCTGTCAGGAGAGACCCAGTACTTC. It codes for CASSLGSLSGETQYF. This chain links TRBV11-3 with TRBJ2-5, with no clear D. The V and J ends lost 1 base and 4 bases respectively, with 13 bases between them. The CDR3 totals 15 residues. From germline, CDR1 is SGHNT and CDR2 YENEEA.

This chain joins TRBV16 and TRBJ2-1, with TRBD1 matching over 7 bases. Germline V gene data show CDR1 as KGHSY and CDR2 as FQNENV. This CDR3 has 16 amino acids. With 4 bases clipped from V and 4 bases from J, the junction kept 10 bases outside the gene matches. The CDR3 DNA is TGTGCCAGCAGCCCTACCAGGGACAGAGGTTACAATGAGCAGTTCTTC. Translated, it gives CASSPTRDRGYNEQFF.

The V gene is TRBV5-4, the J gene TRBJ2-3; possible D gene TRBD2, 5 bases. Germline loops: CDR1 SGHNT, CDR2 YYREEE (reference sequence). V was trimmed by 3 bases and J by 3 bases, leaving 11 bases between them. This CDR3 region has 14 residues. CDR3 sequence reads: CASSSGILTDTQYF. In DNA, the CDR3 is TGTGCCAGCAGCTCCGGGATTCTAACAGATACGCAGTATTTT.

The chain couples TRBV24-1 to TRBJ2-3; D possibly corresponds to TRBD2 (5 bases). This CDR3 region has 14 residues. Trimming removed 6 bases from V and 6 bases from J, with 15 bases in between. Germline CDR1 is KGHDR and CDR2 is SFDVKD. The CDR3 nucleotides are TGTGCCACCAGTAGGTCCGTCGGCGGGGATACGCAGTATTTT. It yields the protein CATSRSVGGDTQYF.

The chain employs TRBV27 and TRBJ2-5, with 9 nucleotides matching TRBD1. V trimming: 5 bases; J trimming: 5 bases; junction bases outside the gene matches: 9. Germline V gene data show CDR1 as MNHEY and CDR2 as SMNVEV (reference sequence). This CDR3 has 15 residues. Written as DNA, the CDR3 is TGTGCCAGCAGTGCAGGGACAGGGTTTGACGAGACCCAGTACTTC. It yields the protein CASSAGTGFDETQYF.

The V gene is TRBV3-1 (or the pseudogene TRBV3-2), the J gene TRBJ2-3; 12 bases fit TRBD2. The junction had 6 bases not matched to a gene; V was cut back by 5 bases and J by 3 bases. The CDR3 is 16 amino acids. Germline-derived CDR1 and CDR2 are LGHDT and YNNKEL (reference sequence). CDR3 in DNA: TGTGCCAGCAGCTACAGACTAGCGGGAGTAACAGATACGCAGTATTTT. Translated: CASSYRLAGVTDTQYF.

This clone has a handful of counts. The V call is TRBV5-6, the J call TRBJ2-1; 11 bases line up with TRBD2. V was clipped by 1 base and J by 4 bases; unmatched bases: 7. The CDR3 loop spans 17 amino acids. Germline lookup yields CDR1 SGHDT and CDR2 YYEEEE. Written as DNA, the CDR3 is TGTGCCAGCAGCTTGTATACTAGCGGGAGTGGTTACAATGAGCAGTTCTTC. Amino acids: CASSLYTSGSGYNEQFF. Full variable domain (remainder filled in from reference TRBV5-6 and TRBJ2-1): DAGVTQSPTHLIKTRGQQVTLRCSPKSGHDTVSWYQQALGQGPQFIFQYYEEEERQRGNFPDRFSGHQFPNYSSELNVNALLLGDSALYLCASSLYTSGSGYNEQFFGPGTRLTVL.

DNA for the CDR3: TGTGCCATCAGTGAGAGGACCCAGGGGGAGGAGCAGTTCTTC. It is translated as CAISERTQGEEQFF. This rearrangement joins TRBV10-3 to TRBJ2-1; 7 bases align to TRBD1. Looked up from germline, CDR1 is ENHRY and CDR2 is SYGVKD. V shed 2 bases, J shed 10 bases, and the junction held 8 bases outside the gene matches. The CDR3 consists of 14 residues.

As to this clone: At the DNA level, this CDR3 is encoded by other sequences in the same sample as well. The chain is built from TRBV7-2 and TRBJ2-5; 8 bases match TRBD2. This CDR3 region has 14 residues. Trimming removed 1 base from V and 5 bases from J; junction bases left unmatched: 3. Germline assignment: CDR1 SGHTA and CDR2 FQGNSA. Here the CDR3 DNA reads TGTGCCAGCAGCTTAGGTGGCGGGGGGGAGACCCAGTACTTC. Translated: CASSLGGGGETQYF. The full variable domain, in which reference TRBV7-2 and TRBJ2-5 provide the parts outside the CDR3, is GAGVSQSPSNKVTEKGKDVELRCDPISGHTALYWYRQSLGQGLEFLIYFQGNSAPDKSGLPSDRFSAERTGGSVSTLTIQRTQQEDSAVYLCASSLGGGGETQYFGPGTRLLVL.

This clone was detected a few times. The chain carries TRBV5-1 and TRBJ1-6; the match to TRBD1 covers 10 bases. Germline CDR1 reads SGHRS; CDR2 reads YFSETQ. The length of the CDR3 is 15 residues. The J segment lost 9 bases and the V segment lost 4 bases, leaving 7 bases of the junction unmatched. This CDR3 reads CASSPTGGRLSPLHF. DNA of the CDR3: TGCGCCAGCAGCCCGACAGGGGGCAGGCTTTCACCCCTCCACTTT.

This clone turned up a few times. For the CDR3, the DNA is TGTGCCAGTAGTATTCTCAGGGGGGATCAGCCCCAGCATTTT. This gives the protein CASSILRGDQPQHF. The chain couples TRBV19 to TRBJ1-5, with 7 bases aligning to TRBD1. This CDR3 region has 14 residues. Germline CDR1 LNHDA, CDR2 SQIVND (reference sequence). V shed 3 bases, J shed 5 bases, and the junction held 4 bases outside the gene matches. Full variable domain (outside the CDR3, taken from reference TRBV19 and TRBJ1-5): DGGITQSPKYLFRKEGQNVTLSCEQNLNHDAMYWYRQDPGQGLRLIYYSQIVNDFQKGDIAEGYSVSREKKESFPLTVTSAQKNPTAFYLCASSILRGDQPQHFGDGTRLSIL.

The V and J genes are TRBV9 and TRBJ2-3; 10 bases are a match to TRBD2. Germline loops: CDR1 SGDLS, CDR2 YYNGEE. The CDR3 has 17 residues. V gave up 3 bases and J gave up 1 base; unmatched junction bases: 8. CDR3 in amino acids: CASSADPSGGGTDTQYF. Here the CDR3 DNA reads TGTGCCAGCAGCGCCGACCCTAGCGGGGGAGGCACAGATACGCAGTATTTT.

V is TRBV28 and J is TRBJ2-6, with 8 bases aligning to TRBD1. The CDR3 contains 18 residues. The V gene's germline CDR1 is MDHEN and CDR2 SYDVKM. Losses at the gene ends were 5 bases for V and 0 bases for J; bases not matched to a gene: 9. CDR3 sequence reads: CASSGYRDRSSGANVLTF. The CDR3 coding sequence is TGTGCCAGCAGTGGATACCGGGACAGGAGCTCTGGGGCCAACGTCCTGACTTTC.

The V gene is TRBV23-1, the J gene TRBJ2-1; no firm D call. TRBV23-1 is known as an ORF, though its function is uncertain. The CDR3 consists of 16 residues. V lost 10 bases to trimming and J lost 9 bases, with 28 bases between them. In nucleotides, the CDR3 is TGCGCCATCCATAACCGAGCTCACACGGGTTTTAGTGAGCAGTTCTTC. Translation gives CAIHNRAHTGFSEQFF.